What follows is one T cell receptor (beta chain) and its context. No antigen is known for it. The repertoire was sequenced with immunoSEQ multiplex PCR; TCRdb's copy has only in-frame clones and lacks some. Among approximately 2.5 million clones listed, around 94% were seen once. There are 15 residues in the CDR3. The germline V gene encodes CDR1 SGDLS and CDR2 YYNGEE. V was pared by 3 bases and J by 4 bases, with 13 bases between. This sample was included in a study of shared clonotypes between healthy human individuals. Whole-study results and caveats: Non-shared clonotypes showed lower generation probabilities than clonotypes common to all four donors.

The chain is built from TRBV9 and TRBJ1-4, with D maybe TRBD1 (5 bases). The clonotype originates from a man between 18 and 35 years old in good health. Sample: naive CD4+ T cells sorted from blood. Specified subset: CD45RA+ positively selected. CDR3 coding DNA: TGTGCCAGCAGCGCCGGGACGGTAGTTAATGAAAAACTGTTTTTT. This codes for CASSAGTVVNEKLFF.